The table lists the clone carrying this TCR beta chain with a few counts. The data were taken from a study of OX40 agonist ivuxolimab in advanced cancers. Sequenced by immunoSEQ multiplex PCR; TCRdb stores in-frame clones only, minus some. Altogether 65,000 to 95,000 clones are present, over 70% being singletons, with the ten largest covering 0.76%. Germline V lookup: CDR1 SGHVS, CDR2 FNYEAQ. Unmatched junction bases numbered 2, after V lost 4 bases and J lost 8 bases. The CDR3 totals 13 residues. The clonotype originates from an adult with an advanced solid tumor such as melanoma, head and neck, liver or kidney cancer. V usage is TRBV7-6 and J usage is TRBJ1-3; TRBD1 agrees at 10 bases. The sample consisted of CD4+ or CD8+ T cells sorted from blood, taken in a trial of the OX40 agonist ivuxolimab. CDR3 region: CASSSDRGDTIYF. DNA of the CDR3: TGTGCCAGCAGCTCGGACAGGGGGGACACCATATATTTT.